This record concerns one T cell receptor beta chain sequence. The antigen is undetermined. The repertoire was sequenced with immunoSEQ multiplex PCR; TCRdb's copy has only in-frame clones and lacks some. The data show more than 300,000 clones, with roughly 90% seen just once and 9.5% to 12% held by the top ten. The data are from a study of Ad26.COV2.S vaccination and SARS-CoV-2 variants. At the level of the study: Ad26.COV2.S given intramuscularly, once or twice 56 days apart. Regarding the study as a whole: Reportedly, spike-specific CD8+ and CD4+ T cell responses achieved substantial breadth once vaccination had taken place. Spike-specific TCR breadth in vaccine recipients exceeded that seen in placebo recipients.

Noted treatment: over 15 received Ad26.COV2.S at low or high dose, single or two shots; roughly five received placebo; per-sample allocation not given. Sampling occurred on day 63 after the first vaccine or placebo injection. The CDR3 is 13 residues long. V shed 6 bases and J shed 1 base, with 9 bases lying between them. CDR1 and CDR2 from the germline V gene are MDHEN and SYDVKM. The TCR sequence derives from a person aged 18 to 59 who received the Ad26.COV2.S COVID-19 vaccine or a placebo. This chain uses TRBV28 with TRBJ1-1; D uncertain. The specimen was peripheral blood, collected in a trial of Ad26.COV2.S vaccine versus placebo. The CDR3 sequence: CASRPSRNTEAFF. Written as DNA, the CDR3 is TGTGCCAGCAGGCCTTCTAGGAACACTGAAGCTTTCTTT.